The rows below give T cell receptor beta chains drawn from one sample of a study of tumor-infiltrating lymphocytes in localized non-small cell lung cancer. Generated by immunoSEQ multiplex PCR, the TCRdb table keeps only in-frame clones and is missing some. Here the sample spans about 7,100 clones, just under 75% being singletons. Input material: uninvolved lung tissue not adjacent to the tumor. Receptor source: a human donor with non-small cell lung cancer. Each CDR3 is given with its conserved first and last residue. Fields, in order: J gene, clone size, D gene, V gene, CDR3 protein, CDR3 DNA. A D gene is named only where the DNA matches it firmly. Rows give clone size only sometimes, using once, few, many, or a class for an expanded clone.

TRBJ2-2,few,TRBD2,TRBV14,CASNPDGRTGELFF,TGTGCCAGCAACCCGGACGGGAGGACCGGGGAGCTGTTTTTT
TRBJ1-5,once,-,TRBV7-4,CASSPFWADWGQPQHF,TGTGCCAGCAGCCCTTTTTGGGCGGACTGGGGCCAGCCCCAGCATTTT
TRBJ1-2,-,-,TRBV7-2,CASSLAAYYGYTF,TGTGCCAGCAGCTTAGCGGCCTACTATGGCTACACCTTC
TRBJ1-2,-,-,TRBV19,CASSIIHSRYGYTF,TGTGCCAGTAGTATTATCCATTCCAGATATGGCTACACCTTC
TRBJ1-1,-,-,TRBV27,CASSLLGPKNTEAFF,TGTGCCAGCAGTTTATTGGGACCAAAGAACACTGAAGCTTTCTTT
TRBJ2-5,-,-,TRBV11-3,CASSFVGTTTQYF,TGTGCCAGCAGCTTTGTCGGGACCACGACCCAGTACTTC
TRBJ2-5,-,-,TRBV30,CAWSGPVQETQYF,TGTGCCTGGAGTGGCCCAGTCCAAGAGACCCAGTACTTC
TRBJ2-5,-,TRBD2,TRBV7-9,CASSLFPRTSGRKETQYF,TGTGCCAGCAGCTTATTCCCTCGGACTAGCGGGAGAAAAGAGACCCAGTACTTC
TRBJ2-6,-,-,TRBV9,CASSPTKRTVGSSGANVLTF,TGTGCCAGCAGCCCCACTAAGAGGACAGTGGGAAGCTCTGGGGCCAACGTCCTGACTTTC
TRBJ2-3,-,-,TRBV6-5,CASSRGREQGDTQYF,TGTGCCAGCTCCCGCGGACGGGAGCAGGGAGATACGCAGTATTTT
TRBJ2-2,-,TRBD2,TRBV5-6,CASSFGAGLETGELFF,TGTGCCAGCAGCTTCGGCGCGGGACTAGAGACCGGGGAGCTGTTTTTT
TRBJ2-7,-,TRBD2,TRBV11-2,CASSPLQREGDYEQYF,TGTGCCAGCAGCCCACTTCAGCGGGAGGGTGATTACGAGCAGTACTTC
TRBJ1-5,-,-,TRBV2,CASSQQGLNQPQHF,TGTGCCAGCAGTCAACAGGGACTTAATCAGCCCCAGCATTTT
TRBJ2-1,once,TRBD2,TRBV9,CASSAGTSGRNYNEQFF,TGTGCCAGCAGCGCCGGGACTAGCGGGAGGAATTACAATGAGCAGTTCTTC
TRBJ2-7,-,TRBD2,TRBV29-1,CSVMAGGSSYEQYF,TGCAGCGTTATGGCGGGAGGGAGCTCCTACGAGCAGTACTTC
TRBJ1-6,-,-,TRBV4-1,CASSPSPGGLNSPLHF,TGCGCCAGCAGCCCAAGCCCCGGGGGGCTAAATTCACCCCTCCACTTT
TRBJ2-7,-,-,TRBV30,CAWSPDLYEQYF,TGTGCCTGGAGCCCGGACCTGTACGAGCAGTACTTC
TRBJ1-1,-,-,TRBV29-1,CSAAAGVGTEAFF,TGCAGCGCCGCCGCGGGGGTCGGGACTGAAGCTTTCTTT
TRBJ2-7,few,TRBD2,TRBV7-2,CASSWTSGAYEQYF,TGTGCCAGCAGCTGGACTAGCGGAGCCTACGAGCAGTACTTC
TRBJ2-2,medium-sized,-,TRBV2,CASRGGVMNTGELFF,TGTGCCAGCCGGGGCGGAGTGATGAACACCGGGGAGCTGTTTTTT
TRBJ1-3,few,TRBD1,TRBV19,CASSPQGQLISGNTIYF,TGTGCCAGTAGTCCCCAGGGACAGCTTATCTCTGGAAACACCATATATTTT
TRBJ2-5,-,-,TRBV4-2,CASSQDGTKNQETQYF,TGTGCCAGCAGCCAAGACGGGACCAAAAACCAAGAGACCCAGTACTTC
TRBJ2-5,-,-,TRBV7-8,CASSLMALQETQYF,TGTGCCAGCAGCTTAATGGCACTCCAAGAGACCCAGTACTTC
TRBJ1-5,-,TRBD1,TRBV30,CAWSVEGGGQPQHF,TGTGCCTGGAGTGTAGAAGGGGGCGGGCAGCCCCAGCATTTT
TRBJ2-3,-,TRBD2,TRBV4-2,CASSQEGSGGVNTQYF,TGTGCCAGCAGCCAAGAGGGCAGCGGGGGGGTCAATACGCAGTATTTT
TRBJ2-3,-,-,TRBV6-6,CASMGGYISTDTQYF,TGTGCCAGCATGGGGGGCTACATTAGCACAGATACGCAGTATTTT
TRBJ2-7,-,TRBD1,TRBV23-1,CASSRQGEQYF,TGCGCCAGCAGTCGACAGGGGGAGCAGTACTTC
TRBJ2-7,-,-,TRBV5-6,CASSEGRYEQYF,TGTGCCAGCAGCGAAGGACGTTACGAGCAGTACTTC
TRBJ2-6,-,TRBD1,TRBV11-2,CASSLSWTGQLSGANVLTF,TGTGCCAGCAGCTTAAGTTGGACAGGCCAGCTCTCTGGGGCCAACGTCCTGACTTTC
TRBJ2-7,-,-,TRBV10-3,CAISGPVSYEQYF,TGTGCCATCAGTGGTCCTGTCTCCTACGAGCAGTACTTC
TRBJ1-2,-,TRBD1,TRBV7-6,CASSPLDRTYGYTF,TGTGCCAGCAGCCCCTTGGACAGGACGTATGGCTACACCTTC
TRBJ1-5,-,-,TRBV6-5,CLRPQGGQPQHF,TGCCTTCGCCCCCAAGGTGGGCAGCCCCAGCATTTT
TRBJ2-1,-,TRBD2,TRBV7-2,CASSPRTSGIGDEQFF,TGTGCCAGCAGCCCTCGGACTAGCGGGATCGGCGATGAGCAGTTCTTC
TRBJ2-1,-,-,TRBV6-6,CASTTIVGVNNEQFF,TGTGCCAGCACCACTATCGTCGGGGTAAACAATGAGCAGTTCTTC
TRBJ2-7,-,-,TRBV5-1,CASSPTGADEQYF,TGCGCCAGCAGCCCCACGGGGGCGGACGAGCAGTACTTC
TRBJ2-3,few,-,TRBV4-2,CASSQSGLGGPDTQYF,TGTGCCAGCAGCCAATCCGGGCTCGGGGGGCCAGATACGCAGTATTTT
TRBJ2-3,-,-,TRBV7-9,CASSLGSTDTQYF,TGTGCCAGCAGCTTGGGCAGCACAGATACGCAGTATTTT
TRBJ2-5,-,-,TRBV19,CASSILGREETQYF,TGTGCCAGTAGTATTCTAGGCAGGGAAGAGACCCAGTACTTC
TRBJ2-5,-,-,TRBV30,CAWSVVFGTQYF,TGTGCCTGGAGTGTCGTCTTCGGGACCCAGTACTTC
TRBJ1-4,few,TRBD1,TRBV11-3,CASSRRTGMGEKLFF,TGTGCCAGCAGCCGACGGACAGGAATGGGTGAAAAACTGTTTTTT
TRBJ2-5,once,TRBD1,TRBV5-1,CASSTGQVQETQYF,TGCGCCAGCAGCACGGGACAGGTCCAAGAGACCCAGTACTTC
TRBJ2-2,few,-,TRBV6-5,CASSYRTGELFF,TGTGCCAGCAGTTACCGCACCGGGGAGCTGTTTTTT
TRBJ2-7,-,-,TRBV27,CASNWGDAPCWYF,TGTGCCAGCAATTGGGGGGACGCCCCGTGTTGGTACTTC
TRBJ2-6,-,TRBD1,TRBV30,CAWSRQGLSGANVLTF,TGTGCCTGGAGCAGACAGGGCCTCTCTGGGGCCAACGTCCTGACTTTC